The 5 T cell receptor beta chains presented below share a single source sample, sequenced in a study of blood T cell repertoires in COVID-19. TCRdb keeps only in-frame clones here, not all; method: immunoSEQ multiplex PCR. The sample has roughly 250,000 clones; about 87% are singletons. Sequencing was done on a sample of peripheral blood. The receptors were gathered from a woman in her fifties or sixties with acute or convalescent COVID-19.

This clone was seen a single time. The chain joins TRBV2 to TRBJ1-3, with a possible D match to TRBD1 (5 bases). The germline CDR1 and CDR2 sequences are SNHLY and FYNNEI. Deletions cut 5 bases from V and 0 bases from J, with 8 bases between. The CDR3 is made up of 14 amino acids. CDR3 in DNA: TGTGCCAGCAGTAGGGGAGGCTCTGGAAACACCATATATTTT. Protein sequence: CASSRGGSGNTIYF.

The V and J genes are TRBV29-1 and TRBJ2-7; a weak D match, TRBD2 (8 bases). Germline CDR1 reads SQVTM; CDR2 reads ANQGSEA. This CDR3 has 13 residues. The V end was cut by 7 bases, the J end by 6 bases, with 19 bases between. The CDR3 bases are TGCAGCGGGAAGGGACTAGGGGGCAGCGAGCAGTACTTC. Translation gives CSGKGLGGSEQYF.

The gene calls are TRBV5-4 and TRBJ2-3; D is undetermined. The V end was cut by 4 bases, the J end by 0 bases, with 9 bases between. Germline V CDR1 and CDR2: SGHNT, YYREEE (reference sequence). The length of the CDR3 is 14 residues. The CDR3 protein is CASSVTPSTDTQYF. CDR3 nucleotide sequence: TGTGCCAGCAGCGTCACACCGAGCACAGATACGCAGTATTTT.

This clone occurred once. J is TRBJ2-7 and V is TRBV27; D not resolved. Germline CDR1 MNHEY, CDR2 SMNVEV (reference sequence). CDR3 size: 14 residues. Trimming cost V 4 bases and J 2 bases, with 12 bases left between them. This chain's CDR3 is CASSSSWAPYEQYF. CDR3 coding DNA: TGTGCCAGCAGTTCCAGTTGGGCCCCCTACGAGCAGTACTTC.

The J gene is TRBJ2-2, the V gene TRBV9; D is unresolved. V was shortened by 2 bases and J by 4 bases, with 15 bases between the two germline ends. Looked up from germline, CDR1 is SGDLS and CDR2 is YYNGEE. CDR3 length: 16 amino acids. The CDR3 here is CASSVPSISGTGELFF. CDR3 DNA sequence: TGTGCCAGCAGCGTCCCGTCAATTTCGGGCACCGGGGAGCTGTTTTTT.